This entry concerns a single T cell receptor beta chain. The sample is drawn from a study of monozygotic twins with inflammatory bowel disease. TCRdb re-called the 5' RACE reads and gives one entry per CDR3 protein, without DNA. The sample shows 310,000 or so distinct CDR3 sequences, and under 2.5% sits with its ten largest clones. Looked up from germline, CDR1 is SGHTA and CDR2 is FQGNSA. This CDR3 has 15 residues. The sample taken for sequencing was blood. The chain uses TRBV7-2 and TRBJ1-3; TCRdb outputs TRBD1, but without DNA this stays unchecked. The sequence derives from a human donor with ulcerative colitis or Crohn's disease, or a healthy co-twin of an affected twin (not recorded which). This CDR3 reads CASSPNKKTGTTIYF.